Listed below are T cell receptor beta chains from one sample, sequenced in a study of identical twins. TCRdb reprocessed the 5' RACE reads with MiXCR, giving one entry per CDR3 protein. The data show hundreds of thousands of distinct CDR3 sequences, 21% seen once. The sample also formed part of further work on T cells expressing NK-cell markers.

The source material was PBMCs. These TCRs come from a woman under 30 in good health. The CDR3 runs from the conserved cysteine through the conserved F or W. D genes are given only for firm matches. Clone size is stated in some rows and not others, as once, few, many or a class when expanded.

TRBJ2-7 | TRBD2 | - | TRBV6-5 | TGTGCCAGCAGTTACCTTGGACTAGCGGGAGGGCAGTACTTC | CASSYLGLAGGQYF
TRBJ2-5 | TRBD2 | - | TRBV30 | TGTGCCTGGCAAGCGGGATCGAAGACCCAGTACTTC | CAWQAGSKTQYF
TRBJ1-5 | TRBD1 | few | TRBV13 | TGTGCCAGCAGCTTAGGGACAGGGATTGGGGCCCATCAGCCCCAGCATTTT | CASSLGTGIGAHQPQHF
TRBJ2-1 | - | few | TRBV29-1 | TGCAGCGTTGATCGTGGGGTTCGGAACAATGAGCAGTTCTTC | CSVDRGVRNNEQFF
TRBJ2-1 | - | - | TRBV7-9 | TGTGCCAGCAGCTTAGGACTAGGCGCTAGCTCCTACAATGAGCAGTTCTTC | CASSLGLGASSYNEQFF
TRBJ2-1 | TRBD1 | - | TRBV20-1 | TGCAGTGCTAGTCCCGACAGGGGGTTCCACAATGAGCAGTTCTTC | CSASPDRGFHNEQFF
TRBJ1-4 | - | few | TRBV7-9 | TGTGCCAGCAGCCCCGCGCGGCTTAACGAAAAACTGTTTTTT | CASSPARLNEKLFF
TRBJ2-1 | - | many | TRBV12-3/TRBV12-4 | TGTGCCAGCAGTTTAAGGCAGGGGTTGGGCGGGAGCCTAAATGAGCAGTTCTTC | CASSLRQGLGGSLNEQFF
TRBJ2-1 | - | few | TRBV7-2 | TGTGCCAGCAGCTTAGGAGTCAGGTCCTACAATGAGCAGTTCTTC | CASSLGVRSYNEQFF
TRBJ2-1 | TRBD2 | - | TRBV7-2 | TGTGCCAGCAGCTTATTCCGGACTAGGAAAAAATTAGAGCAGTTCTTC | CASSLFRTRKKLEQFF
TRBJ1-2 | TRBD1 | many | TRBV20-1 | TGCAGTGCTGCGGACAGGGGGTATGGCTACACCTTC | CSAADRGYGYTF
TRBJ2-7 | TRBD2 | few | TRBV20-1 | TGCAGTGCTAGAGATAGCGGGAGGCAAGGGCAGTACTTC | CSARDSGRQGQYF
TRBJ2-4 | - | many | TRBV11-1 | TGTGCCAGCTCCAGAAATGAAAACATTCAGTACTTC | CASSRNENIQYF
TRBJ2-7 | - | few | TRBV6-5 | TGTGCCAGCAGTTCCCCGGGGCGGGACCCCTACGAGCAGTACTTC | CASSSPGRDPYEQYF
TRBJ1-1 | TRBD1 | - | TRBV9 | TGTGCCAGCAGCGTCCCGAGACAGGGAGTTTCCACTGAAGCTTTCTTT | CASSVPRQGVSTEAFF
TRBJ1-3 | - | few | TRBV6-5 | TGTGCCAGCAGTTACTCTGGACGGACTATCTCTGGAAACACCATATATTTT | CASSYSGRTISGNTIYF
TRBJ1-5 | - | many | TRBV20-1 | TGCAGTGCCTCGCGGACTAGCAATCAGCCCCAGCATTTT | CSASRTSNQPQHF
TRBJ2-7 | TRBD1 | - | TRBV5-1 | TGCGCCAGCAGCTTGGACCCCGGGACAGCCTACGAGCAGTACTTC | CASSLDPGTAYEQYF
TRBJ2-3 | - | many | TRBV13 | TGTGCCAGCAGCTACGGACCTAGCACAGATACGCAGTATTTT | CASSYGPSTDTQYF
TRBJ2-4 | - | - | TRBV20-1 | TGCAGTGCTAACCGTAAGGGGGCCAAAAACATTCAGTACTTC | CSANRKGAKNIQYF
TRBJ2-7 | - | many | TRBV27 | TGTGCCAGCAGTTTAGTAGGGCCCGGTGACGAGCAGTACTTC | CASSLVGPGDEQYF
TRBJ1-2 | - | - | TRBV5-1 | TGCGCCAGCAGCTTGGATGGTGCCAGGGTCTATGGCTACACCTTC | CASSLDGARVYGYTF
TRBJ2-7 | - | - | TRBV6-1 | TGTGCCAGCTTCTTCCCATACGGCGAGCAGTACTTC | CASFFPYGEQYF
TRBJ1-2 | - | - | TRBV20-1 | TGCAGTGCTAGAGATGAGGGACGGAGATATGGCTACACCTTC | CSARDEGRRYGYTF
TRBJ2-5 | - | few | TRBV9 | TGTGCCAGCAGCGTAGAAGGGGGGGCCCGGGAGACCCAGTACTTC | CASSVEGGARETQYF
TRBJ2-4 | TRBD2 | - | TRBV20-1 | TGCAGTGCTAGAGATGCCAGAGCGGGAGAGAAAAACATTCAGTACTTC | CSARDARAGEKNIQYF
TRBJ1-2 | - | few | TRBV12-3/TRBV12-4 | TGTGCCAGCAGACCCCCGGCAGGGAGGGATGGCTACACCTTC | CASRPPAGRDGYTF
TRBJ1-2 | - | many | TRBV18 | TGTGCCAGCTCACCACAAACGACCCTCTATGGCTACACCTTC | CASSPQTTLYGYTF
TRBJ1-1 | - | - | TRBV9 | TGTGCCAGCAGCGTAGGTGTGAGTAACACTGAAGCTTTCTTT | CASSVGVSNTEAFF
TRBJ2-1 | TRBD2 | few | TRBV25-1 | TGTGCCAGCAGTCCGGGACTAGGGGCCCGAGAGCAGTTCTTC | CASSPGLGAREQFF
TRBJ1-5 | - | many | TRBV27 | TGTGCCAGCCAATTCCGGTTTGGGTCATATCAGCCCCAGCATTTT | CASQFRFGSYQPQHF
TRBJ2-3 | TRBD2 | few | TRBV20-1 | TGCAGTGCTGGCGGAGGGCGGGGGGGCCCGGATACGCAGTATTTT | CSAGGGRGGPDTQYF
TRBJ2-6 | - | few | TRBV10-3 | TGTGCCATCCGTGGTGGGGGTGGAGGGGACTCTGGGGCCAACGTCCTGACTTTC | CAIRGGGGGDSGANVLTF
TRBJ2-2 | - | - | TRBV6-1 | TGTGCCAGCCTAGAGGGGGAGCTGTTTTTT | CASLEGELFF
TRBJ1-1 | - | - | TRBV29-1 | TGCAGCGTAAGGACAGCACTAAATATGAACACTGAAGCTTTCTTT | CSVRTALNMNTEAFF
TRBJ2-2 | TRBD1 | - | TRBV20-1 | TGCAGTGCTAGAGTTCAGGGGGCCCACACCGGGGAGCTGTTTTTT | CSARVQGAHTGELFF
TRBJ2-1 | TRBD2 | many | TRBV25-1 | TGTGCCAGCAGCCCCTATGCGGGAGTCTCCTACAATGAGCAGTTCTTC | CASSPYAGVSYNEQFF
TRBJ2-7 | - | - | TRBV19 | TGTGCCAGTAGTATCGGGGGATCCTACGAGCAGTACTTC | CASSIGGSYEQYF
TRBJ2-3 | - | few | TRBV29-1 | TGCAGCGTTGGGGAAATAATGACTAGCACAGATACGCAGTATTTT | CSVGEIMTSTDTQYF
TRBJ2-1 | - | - | TRBV30 | TGTGCCTGGAGGTCGGGCAACTCCTACAATGAGCAGTTCTTC | CAWRSGNSYNEQFF
TRBJ1-2 | TRBD1 | few | TRBV12-3/TRBV12-4 | TGTGCCAGCAGAAAACAGGGGTCAGACTATGGCTACACCTTC | CASRKQGSDYGYTF
TRBJ2-3 | - | few | TRBV9 | TGTGCCAGCAGCGTAAAGGCTGGGGTTACGCAGTATTTT | CASSVKAGVTQYF
TRBJ2-3 | - | few | TRBV9 | TGTGCCAGCAGCGTAGCTACCTCCCTCACAGATACGCAGTATTTT | CASSVATSLTDTQYF
TRBJ2-3 | TRBD2 | many | TRBV12-3/TRBV12-4 | TGTGCCAGCAGTTTGATGGGGGGGACAGATACGCAGTATTTT | CASSLMGGTDTQYF
TRBJ2-7 | - | - | TRBV7-9 | TGTGCCAGCAGCTTAGAGAGGGCAGCTCCCGAGCAGTACTTC | CASSLERAAPEQYF
TRBJ2-3 | - | few | TRBV20-1 | TGCAGTGCTAGCCAAGGACTCACCCCCTCCACAGATACGCAGTATTTT | CSASQGLTPSTDTQYF
TRBJ1-2 | TRBD1 | - | TRBV5-1 | TGCGCCAGCAGTCGGGACAGGGCGGACGGCTACACCTTC | CASSRDRADGYTF
TRBJ2-7 | - | - | TRBV20-1 | TGCAGTGCTAGTGGGGGCTTTAAAGGGTTTTACGAGCAGTACTTC | CSASGGFKGFYEQYF
TRBJ2-7 | TRBD2 | - | TRBV10-3 | TGTGCCATCAGTGCGACTAGCTTGGGAGGCGAGCAGTACTTC | CAISATSLGGEQYF
TRBJ2-1 | - | many | TRBV12-3/TRBV12-4 | TGTGCCAGCAGTTCAATCGGCGTCACGGGCAATGAGCAGTTCTTC | CASSSIGVTGNEQFF
TRBJ2-2 | TRBD2 | - | TRBV6-1 | TGTGCCAGCAACCAACTAGCGGGGGGGACCGGGGAGCTGTTTTTT | CASNQLAGGTGELFF
TRBJ2-7 | - | few | TRBV3-1 | TGTGCCAGCAGCCAAGACGGGTACAGCTACGAGCAGTACTTC | CASSQDGYSYEQYF
TRBJ2-7 | - | few | TRBV27 | TGTGCCAGCAGTGCAATAGCCGGAGCCGAGCAGTACTTC | CASSAIAGAEQYF
TRBJ2-2 | - | - | TRBV20-1 | TGCAGTGCTTCGGACTATACAACAAACACCGGGGAGCTGTTTTTT | CSASDYTTNTGELFF
TRBJ2-1 | - | - | TRBV9 | TGTGCCAGCAGCGCTTACTACAATGAGCAGTTCTTC | CASSAYYNEQFF